Shown below are 10 T cell receptor beta chains from a single sample sequenced in a study of T cell repertoires in cytomegalovirus infection. TCRdb re-analysed the reads in MiXCR, keeping a single row per CDR3 protein. The table shows about 180,000 distinct CDR3 sequences, with about 17% occurring only once. Sequencing was carried out using CD8+ T cells from PBMCs. The receptors originated from a human donor in good health (CMV status not recorded). Some clones in this sample may be carry-over from other donors' samples.

This chain connects TRBV4-3 to TRBJ1-1; possibly TRBD1 for D (5 bases). Trimming shortened V by 0 bases and J by 7 bases, and 15 bases separated the two germline ends. CDR3 size: 15 residues. The germline CDR1 and CDR2 sequences are LGHNA and YSLEER. The CDR3 sequence is CASSQEIVQAIEAFF. CDR3 nucleotides: TGCGCCAGCAGCCAAGAAATAGTACAGGCTATTGAAGCTTTCTTT.

This clonotype was observed a handful of times. This rearrangement joins TRBV29-1 to TRBJ2-7; D unclear. The length of the CDR3 is 12 residues. The ends were cut back, 5 bases at V and 1 base at J, with 9 bases in the middle. Germline V CDR1 and CDR2: SQVTM, ANQGSEA. CDR3 loop: CSVSGGSYEQYF. In DNA form, the CDR3 reads TGCAGCGTTTCGGGCGGATCCTACGAGCAGTACTTC.

CDR3 nucleotide sequence: TGTGCCAGCAGCTTAGGAGGCAGGATCGGTCAGCCCCAGCATTTT. It codes for CASSLGGRIGQPQHF. V usage is TRBV7-8 and J usage is TRBJ1-5, with D hard to call. With 1 base removed from V and 6 bases from J, the gap between germline ends came to 13 bases. This CDR3 is 15 amino acids long. Per germline, CDR1 SGHVS and CDR2 FQNEAQ.

This clonotype was seen only a few times. This sequence joins TRBV11-2 and TRBJ2-3, with D maybe TRBD2 (5 bases). V was cut by 5 bases and J by 3 bases, with 18 bases left in between. The germline CDR1 and CDR2 sequences are SGHAT and FQNNGV. The CDR3 covers 16 residues. CDR3 DNA: TGTGCCAGCAGCCTAGCCGTGGTAGTGGAAACAGATACGCAGTATTTT. The encoded protein is CASSLAVVVETDTQYF.

The chain has TRBV7-2 and TRBJ1-5; tentative D call: TRBD1 (6 bases). Deletions cut 4 bases from V and 5 bases from J, with 15 bases between. This CDR3 region has 15 residues. From germline, CDR1 is SGHTA and CDR2 FQGNSA. DNA for the CDR3: TGTGCCAGCAGCTCCCTACAGGGCTCACATCAGCCCCAGCATTTT. It translates to CASSSLQGSHQPQHF.

J is TRBJ2-7 and V is TRBV20-1; perhaps TRBD1 as D (6 bases). The V and J ends lost 3 bases and 3 bases respectively, with 12 bases between them. Germline V lookup: CDR1 DFQATT, CDR2 SNEGSKA (reference sequence). The CDR3 length is 13 residues. CDR3 loop: CSASPPTGYEQYF. The CDR3 nucleotides read TGCAGTGCTAGTCCCCCGACAGGCTACGAGCAGTACTTC.

This clonotype occurred a few times. J is TRBJ2-3 and V is TRBV6-8; no definite D call. V dropped 6 bases and J dropped 0 bases, with 13 bases sitting between them. Per germline, CDR1 MNHGY and CDR2 SAAAGT. The length of the CDR3 is 15 residues. The chain's CDR3 is CASSPTGFSTDTQYF. The CDR3 bases are TGTGCCAGCAGCCCTACCGGGTTCAGCACAGATACGCAGTATTTT.

This clonotype was detected only a few times. This chain links TRBV29-1 with TRBJ1-1, with D tentatively TRBD1 (6 bases). V was cut by 7 bases and J by 0 bases, with 15 bases left in between. The germline V gene encodes CDR1 SQVTM and CDR2 ANQGSEA. There are 14 residues in the CDR3. CDR3 DNA sequence: TGCAGCGCCGAGGACAGCTTCATGAACACTGAAGCTTTCTTT. This gives the protein CSAEDSFMNTEAFF.

V and J are TRBV7-2 and TRBJ2-7, with TRBD2 as a possible D gene (5 bases). Trimming took off 3 bases at V and 2 bases at J, with 8 bases between the two ends. CDR1 is SGHTA, CDR2 FQGNSA, per germline. This CDR3 has 13 residues. CDR3 coding DNA: TGTGCCAGCAGCTTCGGGGTGGCCTACGAGCAGTACTTC. The encoded protein is CASSFGVAYEQYF.

The table lists this clonotype with a few counts. In DNA form, the CDR3 reads TGTGCCAGCAGCTTAGCTCGCAGGGGGTACAACGAGCAGTACTTC. The encoded protein is CASSLARRGYNEQYF. The genes are TRBV7-9 and TRBJ2-7; 7 bases map to TRBD1. The V and J ends lost 0 bases and 5 bases, in that order; junction bases with no gene match: 7. From germline, CDR1 is SEHNR and CDR2 FQNEAQ (reference sequence). The CDR3 contains 15 residues.